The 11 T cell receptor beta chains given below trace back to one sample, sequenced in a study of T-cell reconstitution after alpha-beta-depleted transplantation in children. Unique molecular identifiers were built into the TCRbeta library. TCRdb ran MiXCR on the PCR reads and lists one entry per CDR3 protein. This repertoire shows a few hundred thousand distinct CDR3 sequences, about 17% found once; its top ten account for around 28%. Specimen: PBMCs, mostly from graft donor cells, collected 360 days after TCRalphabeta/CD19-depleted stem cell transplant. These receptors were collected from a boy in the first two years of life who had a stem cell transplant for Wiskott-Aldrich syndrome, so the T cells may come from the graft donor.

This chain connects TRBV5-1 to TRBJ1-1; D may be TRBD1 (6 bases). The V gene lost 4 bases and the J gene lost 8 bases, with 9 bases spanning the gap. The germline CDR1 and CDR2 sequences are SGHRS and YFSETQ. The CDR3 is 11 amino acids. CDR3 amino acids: CASSTGQEAFF. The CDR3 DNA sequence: TGCGCCAGCAGCACTGGACAGGAAGCTTTCTTT.

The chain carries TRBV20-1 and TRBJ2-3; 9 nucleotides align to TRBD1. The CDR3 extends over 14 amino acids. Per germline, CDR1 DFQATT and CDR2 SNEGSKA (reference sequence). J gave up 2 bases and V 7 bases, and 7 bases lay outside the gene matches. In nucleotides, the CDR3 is TGCAGTGGAGTGGGACAGGGTCTCACAGATACGCAGTATTTT. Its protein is CSGVGQGLTDTQYF.

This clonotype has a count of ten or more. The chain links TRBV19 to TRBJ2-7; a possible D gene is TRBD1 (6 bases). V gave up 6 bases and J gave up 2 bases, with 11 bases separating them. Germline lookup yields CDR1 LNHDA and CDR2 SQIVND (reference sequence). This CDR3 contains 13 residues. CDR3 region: CASSSRQAYEQYF. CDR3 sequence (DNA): TGTGCCAGTAGCAGTCGACAGGCCTACGAGCAGTACTTC.

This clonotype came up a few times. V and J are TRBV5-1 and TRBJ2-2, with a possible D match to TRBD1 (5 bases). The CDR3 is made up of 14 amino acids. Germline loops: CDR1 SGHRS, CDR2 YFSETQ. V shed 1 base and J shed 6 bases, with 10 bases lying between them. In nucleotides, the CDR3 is TGCGCCAGCAGCTTGATTGGACATTCCGGGGAGCTGTTTTTT. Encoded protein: CASSLIGHSGELFF.

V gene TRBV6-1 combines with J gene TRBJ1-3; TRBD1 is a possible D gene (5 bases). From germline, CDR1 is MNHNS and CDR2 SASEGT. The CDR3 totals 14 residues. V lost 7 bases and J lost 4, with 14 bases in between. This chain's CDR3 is CASTGRGRGNTIYF. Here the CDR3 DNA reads TGTGCCAGCACCGGAAGGGGTAGGGGAAACACCATATATTTT.

CDR3 in DNA: TGCAGTGCTAGTTCGGACGTTAAGGGGGATACGCAGTATTTT. This gives the protein CSASSDVKGDTQYF. The rearrangement uses TRBV20-1 and TRBJ2-3; TRBD1 is a possible D gene (5 bases). CDR1 and CDR2 (germline): DFQATT, SNEGSKA (reference sequence). V was trimmed by 3 bases and J by 6 bases, leaving 16 bases between them. This CDR3 region has 14 residues.

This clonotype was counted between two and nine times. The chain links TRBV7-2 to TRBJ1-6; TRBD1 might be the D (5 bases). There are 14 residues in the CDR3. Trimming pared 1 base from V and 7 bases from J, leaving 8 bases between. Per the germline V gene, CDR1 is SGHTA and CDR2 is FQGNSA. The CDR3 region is CASSLVRGNSPLHF. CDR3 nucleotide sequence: TGTGCCAGCAGCTTAGTTAGGGGAAATTCACCCCTCCACTTT.

The CDR3 reads CSAWDSSHPYEQYF. Written as DNA, the CDR3 is TGCAGTGCCTGGGACAGCTCACATCCCTACGAGCAGTACTTC. The chain couples TRBV20-1 to TRBJ2-7, with 7 nucleotides matching TRBD1. The CDR3 loop spans 14 amino acids. CDR1 is DFQATT, CDR2 SNEGSKA, per germline (reference sequence). The trim removed 6 bases at V and 2 bases at J, leaving 10 bases unmatched.

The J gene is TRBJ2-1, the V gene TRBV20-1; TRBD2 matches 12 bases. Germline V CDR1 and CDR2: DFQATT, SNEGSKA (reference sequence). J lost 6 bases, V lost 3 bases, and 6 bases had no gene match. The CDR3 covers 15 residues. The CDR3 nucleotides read TGCAGTGCTAGCACCACTAGCGGGAGGATCAATGAGCAGTTCTTC. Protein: CSASTTSGRINEQFF.

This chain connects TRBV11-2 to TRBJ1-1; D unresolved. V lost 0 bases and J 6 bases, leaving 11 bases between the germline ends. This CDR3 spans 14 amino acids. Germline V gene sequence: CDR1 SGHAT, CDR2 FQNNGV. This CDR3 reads CASSLDRGLPEAFF. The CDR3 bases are TGTGCCAGCAGCTTAGATAGAGGGTTGCCTGAAGCTTTCTTT.

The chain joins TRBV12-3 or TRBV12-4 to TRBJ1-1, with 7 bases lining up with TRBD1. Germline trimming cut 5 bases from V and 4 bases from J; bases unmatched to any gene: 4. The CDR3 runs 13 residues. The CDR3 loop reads CASSKKGATEAFF. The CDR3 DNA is TGTGCCAGCAGTAAAAAGGGGGCCACTGAAGCTTTCTTT.